A single sample gave rise to the 9 T cell receptor beta chains below, sequenced in a study of regulatory T cells in long-lasting Graves disease. Construction of the TCR beta libraries employed iRepertoire HTBI primers in conjunction with Arm-PCR of CDR3 regions. TCRdb analysed the multiplex PCR reads with MiXCR anew, one entry per CDR3 protein. The sample has fewer than 450,000 distinct CDR3 sequences, less than 25% seen once. Time point noted: persistent/refractory GD, antithyroid drugs over 5 years with positive TRAb. Making the TCR library involved RNA that had been extracted from PBMCs. The sequences come from peripheral blood mononuclear cells (PBMCs), collected when the disease was refractory, from a patient treated with antithyroid drugs. The receptor source for this set is a female donor with Graves disease.

This clonotype was recorded many times. V usage is TRBV2 and J usage is TRBJ1-6; D is unclear. This CDR3 contains 11 residues. Germline lookup yields CDR1 SNHLY and CDR2 FYNNEI. V lost 2 bases and J 7 bases, leaving 0 bases between the germline ends. CDR3 amino acids: CASSENSPLHF. DNA of the CDR3: TGTGCCAGCAGTGAAAATTCACCCCTCCACTTT.

The chain uses TRBV20-1 and TRBJ1-5; D is unresolved. V gave up 1 base and J gave up 3 bases, with 7 bases separating them. Germline V gives CDR1 DFQATT, CDR2 SNEGSKA (reference sequence). CDR3 length: 13 amino acids. In DNA form, the CDR3 reads TGCAGTGCTAGAGTGAACGCCAATCAGCCCCAGCATTTT. It yields the protein CSARVNANQPQHF.

This clonotype was seen many times. The CDR3 region has the DNA TGTGCCAGCAGTGAGTTCGTCCCCACCGGGGAGCTGTTTTTT. Translated: CASSEFVPTGELFF. V is TRBV6-1 and J is TRBJ2-2; D gene ambiguous. Looked up from germline, CDR1 is MNHNS and CDR2 is SASEGT. Trimming cost V 3 bases and J 4 bases, with 9 bases left between them. The CDR3 sequence is 14 residues long.

This clonotype appeared many times. This chain connects TRBV27 to TRBJ1-4; 8 bases map to TRBD1. The CDR3 is 16 amino acids. CDR1 is MNHEY and CDR2 is SMNVEV in the germline V gene (reference sequence). The V and J ends lost 7 bases and 8 bases, in that order; junction bases with no gene match: 15. The chain's CDR3 is CASTTHQGALGEKLFF. DNA of the CDR3: TGTGCCAGCACCACGCATCAGGGGGCTCTAGGGGAAAAACTGTTTTTT.

In this sample, this clonotype turned up many times. The chain recombines TRBV11-2 with TRBJ2-5; D tentatively reads TRBD1 or TRBD2 (5 bases each). There are 15 residues in the CDR3. Germline V gene sequence: CDR1 SGHAT, CDR2 FQNNGV. Trimming took off 5 bases at V and 5 bases at J, with 18 bases between the two ends. CDR3 loop: CASSTGTLGRETQYF. In nucleotides, the CDR3 is TGTGCCAGCAGCACCGGGACGCTCGGGCGGGAGACCCAGTACTTC.

This clonotype was seen many times. The chain employs TRBV3-1 and TRBJ2-5, with a tentative D call TRBD1 (6 bases). The germline V gene encodes CDR1 LGHDT and CDR2 YNNKEL (reference sequence). Trimming removed 0 bases from V and 5 bases from J, with 16 bases in between. The CDR3 loop spans 16 amino acids. CDR3 loop: CASSQDRIQGSETQYF. The DNA of the CDR3 is TGTGCCAGCAGCCAAGATAGAATCCAGGGGTCGGAGACCCAGTACTTC.

In this sample, this clonotype turned up many times. V usage is TRBV2 and J usage is TRBJ2-4; D remains unclear. Germline CDR1 is SNHLY and CDR2 is FYNNEI. Trimming left V 4 bases short and J 7 bases short, with 11 bases between. The CDR3 runs to 13 residues. The CDR3 is CASSGLYGNIQYF. In nucleotides, the CDR3 is TGTGCCAGCAGTGGTCTTTATGGGAACATTCAGTACTTC.

This clonotype occurred many times. This rearrangement joins TRBV28 to TRBJ2-5, with 8 bases identical to TRBD2. The CDR3 has 14 residues. Germline V CDR1 and CDR2: MDHEN, SYDVKM. The trim removed 10 bases at V and 0 bases at J, leaving 7 bases unmatched. The CDR3 region is CATLPSGYQETQYF. The CDR3 bases are TGTGCCACCCTGCCTAGCGGGTACCAAGAGACCCAGTACTTC. The variable domain in full, with the rest retrieved from reference TRBV28 and TRBJ2-5, is DVKVTQSSRYLVKRTGEKVFLECVQDMDHENMFWYRQDPGLGLRLIYFSYDVKMKEKGDIPEGYSVSREKKERFSLILESASTNQTSMYLCATLPSGYQETQYFGPGTRLLVL.

The sample holds a few counts of this clonotype. V usage is TRBV6-1 and J usage is TRBJ1-1, with 7 bases fitting TRBD1. CDR1 and CDR2 from the germline V gene are MNHNS and SASEGT. This CDR3 has 14 residues. J lost 3 bases, V lost 8 bases, and 9 bases had no gene match. The CDR3 protein is CASGRDREDTEAFF. In DNA form, the CDR3 reads TGTGCCAGCGGCCGTGACAGGGAGGACACTGAAGCTTTCTTT.